This T cell receptor (beta chain) was profiled in a study of T-cell memory formation after mild COVID-19. Study conclusions and caveats: That cross-reactive memory joined was suggested by some responding clones appearing in pre-infection memory. Contracting CD4+ clones sat mainly in CM and EM; CD8+ in EMRA.

Of note for this clonotype: Its antigen is still unknown.

The CDR3 spans 16 residues. Germline-derived CDR1 and CDR2 are SGHRS and YFSETQ. J gave up 2 bases and V 6 bases, and 14 bases lay outside the gene matches. Constant-segment-primed 5'RACE gave TCR alpha and TCR beta cDNA libraries with sample barcodes and UMIs. In TCRdb, the 5' RACE reads were re-called with MiXCR into one record per CDR3 protein. The table shows hundreds of thousands of distinct CDR3 sequences, with 20% to 25% occurring only once. Sequencing input: PBMCs or a T cell subset sorted from them (not recorded which). This chain joins TRBV5-1 and TRBJ2-7; TRBD2 matches at 7 bases. The sequence was obtained from an adult woman who had mild COVID-19 (a few samples of this study predate the infection). Cell type and time point are not known. The CDR3 spells CASKPVERGSPYEQYF. CDR3 nucleotides: TGCGCCAGCAAACCGGTCGAGCGGGGTTCTCCCTACGAGCAGTACTTC.